Following are 30 T cell receptor beta chains from one sample sequenced in a study of tumor-infiltrating lymphocytes in primary liver carcinoma. Using a constant-region primer together with ProtoScript II reverse transcriptase, TCR beta cDNA was made from about 500 ng of total RNA. Slightly modified ARM-PCR, run as three nested multiplex PCR rounds, produced the TCR beta libraries. Amplification in the first two PCR rounds was performed using TRBV1-TRBV30 forward primers and a C-beta reverse primer for roughly 9 cycles each. In TCRdb, the multiplex PCR reads were re-called with MiXCR into one record per CDR3 protein. The data contain almost 45,000 distinct CDR3 sequences, approximately 82% of them seen just once; the ten biggest clones take up roughly 38%. Co-extraction of both nucleic acids (RNA and DNA) used roughly 18-32 mg of unsorted bulk tissue. Sequencing was performed on tumor-adjacent normal liver tissue. The receptors come from a woman younger than 45 with primary liver carcinoma and hepatitis B virus infection.

This clonotype was recorded once. This chain links TRBV10-3 with TRBJ2-1, with TRBD2 identical over 14 bases. This CDR3 region has 17 residues. The trim removed 3 bases at V and 9 bases at J, leaving 10 bases unmatched. Germline V lookup: CDR1 ENHRY, CDR2 SYGVKD. CDR3 protein: CAISDPAGTSGSGEQFF. CDR3 bases: TGTGCCATCAGTGACCCAGCCGGGACTAGCGGGAGTGGTGAGCAGTTCTTC.

The rearrangement uses TRBV12-3 or TRBV12-4 and TRBJ2-1; possibly TRBD2 for D (5 bases). Between the trimmed V and J ends, which lost 6 bases and 10 bases, there was a span of 13 bases. The CDR3 covers 12 residues. Here the CDR3 DNA reads TGTGCCAGCAGCATCGGGGAACTCGAGCAGTTCTTC. Amino acid sequence: CASSIGELEQFF.

The rearrangement uses TRBV6-1 and TRBJ2-1; 10 bases fit TRBD2. In germline, CDR1 is MNHNS, CDR2 SASEGT. This CDR3 is built from 15 residues. V trimming: 1 base; J trimming: 12 bases; junction bases outside the gene matches: 9. This chain's CDR3 is CASSEVLAGGHGQFF. The CDR3, as DNA: TGTGCCAGCAGTGAAGTGTTAGCGGGAGGCCATGGGCAGTTCTTC.

This clonotype came up once. Compared with germline, one end of the junction differs, possibly owing to a read error. The chain recombines TRBV6-5 with TRBJ2-7, with 8 bases matching TRBD2. The CDR3 is made up of 15 amino acids. The V gene's germline CDR1 is MNHEY and CDR2 SVGAGI. The CDR3 spells CASSLPGGPVYEQYF. Written as DNA, the CDR3 is TGTGCCAGCAGCCTCCCGGGAGGGCCTGTCTACGAACAGTACTTC.

Comment on this clonotype: At one end, the junction sequence differs from germline, possibly due to a read error. CDR3 residues: CVSSLTQEEETQYF. The CDR3 DNA reads as TGTGTCAGCAGCCTCACTCAGGAGGAAGAGACCCAGTACTTC. J is TRBJ2-5 and V is TRBV13, with D maybe TRBD2 (5 bases). CDR1 is PRHDT and CDR2 is FYEKMQ in the germline V gene (reference sequence). The CDR3 totals 14 residues.

The gene calls are TRBV7-9 and TRBJ2-7; 9 bases fit TRBD1. V dropped 11 bases and J dropped 5; count of bases not matched to a gene: 19. The CDR3 loop spans 16 amino acids. Germline-derived CDR1 and CDR2 are SEHNR and FQNEAQ (reference sequence). CDR3 sequence reads: CAGSPEQGAGQNEQYF. The DNA of the CDR3 is TGTGCCGGTAGCCCCGAACAGGGGGCCGGTCAGAACGAGCAGTACTTC. Full variable domain (remainder filled in from reference TRBV7-9 and TRBJ2-7): DTGVSQNPRHKITKRGQNVTFRCDPISEHNRLYWYRQTLGQGPEFLTYFQNEAQLEKSRLLSDRFSAERPKGSFSTLEIQRTEQGDSAMYLCAGSPEQGAGQNEQYFGPGTRLTVT.

Details on this clonotype: One end of the junction is discordant with germline, which a read error may explain. The chain couples TRBV4-3 to TRBJ2-1; D call uncertain. The germline V gene encodes CDR1 LGHNA and CDR2 YSLEER. CDR3 length: 14 residues. CDR3 nucleotides: TGTGCCAGCAGCCACATAAAGTTGGTCAATGAGCAGTTCTTC. The encoded protein is CASSHIKLVNEQFF.

This clonotype was counted only a few times. At one end the junction does not follow the germline gene, possibly because of a read error. V and J are TRBV11-1 and TRBJ2-7; D possibly corresponds to TRBD2 (5 bases). In germline, CDR1 is SGHAT, CDR2 FQDESV (reference sequence). This CDR3 contains 14 residues. The CDR3 spells CASSLAMASYEQYF. The CDR3 coding sequence is TGTGCCAGCAGTTTAGCGATGGCCTCCTATGAGCAGTACTTC.

A word on this clonotype: One end of the junction does not line up with germline, which may come from a read error. The chain carries TRBV11-2 and TRBJ2-1; maybe TRBD2 (6 bases). The CDR3 has 16 residues. Germline values: CDR1 SGHAT, CDR2 FQNNGV. The CDR3 loop is CTSSSARGTKENEQFF. CDR3 nucleotide sequence: TGTACCAGCAGCTCAGCCCGCGGGACGAAAGAAAATGAGCAGTTCTTC.

This chain uses TRBV14 with TRBJ2-1; possible D gene TRBD1, 5 bases. The CDR3 spans 15 residues. V lost 6 bases to trimming and J lost 2 bases, with 14 bases between them. Germline values: CDR1 SGHDN, CDR2 FVKESK. The CDR3 here is CASRKRQTPYNEQFF. The CDR3 bases are TGTGCCAGCAGAAAGCGACAGACCCCCTACAATGAGCAGTTCTTC.

Concerning this clonotype itself: One junction end disagrees with the germline gene, perhaps due to a read error. The chain combines TRBV4-3 with TRBJ2-2, with D tentatively TRBD1 (6 bases). CDR1 and CDR2 from the germline V gene are LGHNA and YSLEER. The CDR3 spans 15 residues. As DNA, the CDR3 is TGCGCCAGTAGCCAAGCCGCAGGGGTTAGCGGGGAGCTGTTTTTT. It yields the protein CASSQAAGVSGELFF.

Remarks on this clonotype: The conserved final phenylalanine or tryptophan is absent from the CDR3, which likely points to a read error. CDR3 nucleotide sequence: TGTGCCAGCCCCATACTAGCGGGAGTTTTCGGCTATAATGAGCAGTTCTAC. It encodes CASPILAGVFGYNEQFY. The genes are TRBV28 and TRBJ2-1, with TRBD2 matching over 11 bases. The CDR3 has 17 residues. After removal of 8 bases from V and 7 bases from J, the junction contained 16 bases not matched to a gene. The V gene's germline CDR1 is MDHEN and CDR2 SYDVKM.

Of note for this clonotype: The conserved final phenylalanine or tryptophan is absent from the CDR3, which likely points to a read error. The chain links TRBV4-3 to TRBJ2-1, with D uncertain. The CDR3 is made up of 14 amino acids. The germline V gene encodes CDR1 LGHNA and CDR2 YSLEER. CDR3 sequence reads: CASSHIELVNEQFL. CDR3 nucleotide sequence: TGCGCCAGCAGCCACATAGAGTTGGTCAATGAACAGTTCCTC.

Concerning this clonotype itself: The junction departs from germline at one end; a sequencing error may be responsible. J is TRBJ1-6 and V is TRBV5-6; D is ambiguous. The germline V gene has CDR1 SGHDT and CDR2 YYEEEE. This CDR3 is built from 15 residues. The CDR3 coding sequence is TGTGCCAGCAGCCCAAGGACTCCAGTGAATTCACCTCTCCGCTTT. This sequence encodes CASSPRTPVNSPLRF.

V gene TRBV11-2 combines with J gene TRBJ2-7; D remains ambiguous. The CDR3 length is 11 residues. Trimming left V 7 bases short and J 11 bases short, with 15 bases between. Looked up from germline, CDR1 is SGHAT and CDR2 is FQNNGV. The CDR3 loop reads CASNPGSEKYF. As DNA, the CDR3 is TGTGCCAGCAATCCAGGCAGTGAGAAGTACTTC.

This clonotype was seen many times. The chain combines TRBV7-9 with TRBJ2-5; 8 bases fit TRBD2. The length of the CDR3 is 16 residues. Germline V gene data show CDR1 as SEHNR and CDR2 as FQNEAQ (reference sequence). The ends lost 7 bases at V and 1 base at J; junction bases unmatched: 11. This CDR3 reads CASTSQREWPQETQYF. CDR3 coding DNA: TGTGCCAGCACCTCCCAGCGGGAGTGGCCCCAAGAGACCCAGTACTTC.

Details on this clonotype: It is likely a read error, because the conserved phenylalanine at the end of the CDR3 is missing. This chain links TRBV6-5 with TRBJ1-5, with D hard to call. The germline CDR1 and CDR2 sequences are MNHEY and SVGAGI. CDR3 length: 14 residues. Trimming shortened V by 3 bases and J by 10 bases, and 16 bases separated the two germline ends. In nucleotides, the CDR3 is TGTGCCAGCAGTTATTCGACGGAGGGTCAACCCCAGCATTCT. Its translation is CASSYSTEGQPQHS.

This clonotype was detected once. Mismatch with germline at one junction end may stem from a read error. The rearrangement uses TRBV11-3 and TRBJ2-1; TRBD1 agrees at 7 bases. The CDR3 length is 14 residues. Per the germline V gene, CDR1 is SGHNT and CDR2 is YENEEA. This CDR3 is CASSEGQYYNEQLF. DNA for the CDR3: TGTGCTAGCAGCGAGGGACAGTACTACAATGAGCAGCTCTTT.

This clonotype occurred many times. The chain links TRBV5-1 to TRBJ2-1; tentatively, D is TRBD1 or TRBD2 (6 bases each). V was cut by 5 bases and J by 9 bases, with 12 bases left in between. This CDR3 is 12 amino acids long. The germline V gene has CDR1 SGHRS and CDR2 YFSETQ. The CDR3 region has the DNA TGCGCCAGCAGACTAGGGGGGAGTGAGCAGTTCTTC. Encoded protein: CASRLGGSEQFF.

The chain links TRBV20-1 to TRBJ2-7; tentatively, D is TRBD2 (6 bases). V was clipped by 5 bases and J by 0 bases, with 20 bases between them. Germline V gene sequence: CDR1 DFQATT, CDR2 SNEGSKA (reference sequence). CDR3 length: 16 residues. The DNA of the CDR3 is TGCAGTGCTGGCCGCTTTATCCGGGACTTCTCCTACGAGCAGTACTTC. Its protein product is CSAGRFIRDFSYEQYF.

V and J are TRBV6-2 or TRBV6-3 and TRBJ2-7; 7 positions agree with TRBD2. Germline trimming cut 7 bases from V and 8 bases from J; bases unmatched to any gene: 17. CDR1 is MNHEY, CDR2 SVGEGT, per germline. CDR3 size: 15 residues. The CDR3 DNA reads as TGTGCCAGCAACCCGTTTGCGGGAGCCATGAACAAGCAGTACTTC. Translated: CASNPFAGAMNKQYF.

This clonotype was recorded a few times. A much larger clone lies a single base off, so this may be a read error. The final CDR3 position lacks the conserved phenylalanine or tryptophan, pointing to a likely read error. The chain recombines TRBV30 with TRBJ1-1; the D gene is possibly TRBD1 (5 bases). The CDR3 runs 12 residues. Per germline, CDR1 GTSNPN and CDR2 SVGIG (reference sequence). Between the trimmed V and J ends, which lost 8 bases and 0 bases, there was a span of 10 bases. In nucleotides, the CDR3 is TGTGCCCTAGAGGGACTGAACACTGAAGCTTTCTCT. This codes for CALEGLNTEAFS.

On this clonotype itself: At one boundary the junction diverges from the germline segment, which might be a read error. The gene calls are TRBV7-9 and TRBJ2-5; unclear D gene. CDR1 is SEHNR and CDR2 is FQNEAQ in the germline V gene (reference sequence). This CDR3 has 14 amino acids. The CDR3: CTSSLPGGQETQYF. In nucleotides, the CDR3 is TGTACCAGCAGCTTACCGGGCGGCCAAGAGACCCAGTACTTC.

With respect to this clonotype: One junction end disagrees with the germline gene, perhaps due to a read error. The CDR3 region is CASRFEQGYTEAFF. CDR3 DNA: TGTGCTAGCAGGTTCGAGCAGGGCTACACTGAAGCTTTCTTT. The chain carries TRBV11-1 and TRBJ1-1; D is perhaps TRBD1 (5 bases). The CDR3 loop spans 14 amino acids. Germline loops: CDR1 SGHAT, CDR2 FQDESV (reference sequence).

The sample holds one count of this clonotype. In this CDR3 the conserved last residue, phenylalanine or tryptophan, is missing, so a read error is likely. This sequence joins TRBV11-2 and TRBJ1-1, with D possibly matching TRBD1 (5 bases). V was shortened by 6 bases and J by 6 bases, with 17 bases between the two germline ends. The CDR3 extends over 14 amino acids. Per germline, CDR1 SGHAT and CDR2 FQNNGV. CDR3 sequence reads: CASRCTGGRAEAFY. In nucleotides, the CDR3 is TGTGCCAGCAGATGTACAGGAGGGAGGGCTGAAGCTTTCTAT.

On this clonotype: Lacking the conserved final phenylalanine or tryptophan, this CDR3 likely reflects a read error. The chain is built from TRBV11-3 and TRBJ1-1; TRBD1 is a possible D gene (6 bases). CDR1 SGHNT and CDR2 YENEEA come from the germline V gene. The CDR3 runs to 14 residues. The CDR3 nucleotides read TGTGCTAGCAGCTTAGAAACAGGGTGCACTGAAGCTTTCCTT. Its translation: CASSLETGCTEAFL.

This clonotype appeared once. The chain couples TRBV6-1 to TRBJ2-3, with 7 bases identical to TRBD2. CDR3 length: 18 amino acids. CDR1 is MNHNS, CDR2 SASEGT, per germline. V lost 8 bases, J lost 1 base, and 18 bases stayed unmatched. CDR3 bases: TGTGCCAGCCGAACTGCGGGAGTGGGAGGTATCGGCACAGATACGCAGTATTTT. Protein product: CASRTAGVGGIGTDTQYF.

The sample holds many counts of this clonotype. The V and J genes are TRBV7-8 and TRBJ2-5; TRBD1 matches 8 bases. V was pared by 3 bases and J by 7 bases, with 10 bases of the junction left unmatched. Germline CDR1 is SGHVS and CDR2 is FQNEAQ. CDR3 length equals 15 residues. CDR3 protein: CASSFRTGTRGTQYF. CDR3 sequence (DNA): TGTGCCAGCAGCTTCCGGACAGGGACCCGTGGGACCCAGTACTTC. Filled out from reference TRBV7-8 and TRBJ2-5, the complete variable domain reads GAGVSQSPRYKVAKRGQDVALRCDPISGHVSLFWYQQALGQGPEFLTYFQNEAQLDKSGLPSDRFFAERPEGSVSTLKIQRTQQEDSAVYLCASSFRTGTRGTQYFGPGTRLLVL.

This clonotype was seen once. No conserved phenylalanine or tryptophan ends this CDR3, so it is likely a read error. V is TRBV7-8 and J is TRBJ2-1; 7 bases are a match to TRBD1. There are 16 residues in the CDR3. Germline lookup yields CDR1 SGHVS and CDR2 FQNEAQ. V lost 1 base to trimming and J lost 7 bases; unmatched junction nucleotides: 10. The CDR3 is CASSLGRVRGQNEQFL. The DNA of the CDR3 is TGTGCCAGCAGCTTAGGCCGGGTCAGGGGACAGAATGAGCAGTTCCTC.

This sequence joins TRBV29-1 and TRBJ2-7; 7 bases fit TRBD2. The CDR3 has 14 amino acids. Germline loops: CDR1 SQVTM, CDR2 ANQGSEA. Unmatched junction bases numbered 16, after V lost 8 bases and J lost 6 bases. The CDR3 DNA reads TGCAGCACTGAACGCTGGGACTATCCTCCCGAGCAGTACTTC. Encoded protein: CSTERWDYPPEQYF.